This is a list of T cell receptor beta chains from one sample in a study of spatial heterogeneity in lung cancer. TCRdb ran MiXCR on the 5' RACE reads and lists one entry per CDR3 protein. The table records roughly 48,000 distinct CDR3 sequences, 5.3% of them present only once. Source: PBMCs, taken at surgery. Receptors originate from a male donor with early-stage non-small cell lung cancer. Both conserved end residues are part of each CDR3. The D gene is left open where the match is weak. Clone size is not always given. Where it is, it says once, few, many or a class for expanded clones.

abundance: many; j_gene: TRBJ2-3; v_gene: TRBV9; d_gene: -; len: 14; CDR3aa: CASSVDSYGRTQYF; CDR3nt: TGTGCCAGCAGCGTAGACAGCTATGGGCGTACGCAGTATTTT
abundance: many; j_gene: TRBJ2-2; v_gene: TRBV25-1; d_gene: -; len: 12; CDR3aa: CASVGLPGELFF; CDR3nt: TGTGCCAGCGTAGGACTCCCAGGGGAGCTGTTTTTT
abundance: many; j_gene: TRBJ2-3; v_gene: TRBV29-1; d_gene: -; len: 12; CDR3aa: CSVLRGTDTQYF; CDR3nt: TGCAGCGTTTTAAGGGGCACAGATACGCAGTATTTT
abundance: few; j_gene: TRBJ2-3; v_gene: TRBV7-6; d_gene: TRBD2; len: 13; CDR3aa: CASSFGIREAQYF; CDR3nt: TGTGCCAGCAGCTTTGGTATACGGGAGGCGCAGTATTTT
abundance: many; j_gene: TRBJ2-6; v_gene: TRBV29-1; d_gene: -; len: 14; CDR3aa: CSVGAGVGANVLTF; CDR3nt: TGCAGCGTTGGGGCGGGCGTCGGGGCCAACGTCCTGACTTTC
abundance: -; j_gene: TRBJ2-7; v_gene: TRBV29-1; d_gene: TRBD1; len: 13; CDR3aa: CSVEWGQGSEQYF; CDR3nt: TGCAGCGTTGAATGGGGACAGGGTAGCGAGCAGTACTTC
abundance: many; j_gene: TRBJ2-2; v_gene: TRBV7-2; d_gene: -; len: 16; CDR3aa: CASSRLGTQNTGELFF; CDR3nt: TGTGCCAGCAGCCGCCTGGGAACACAGAACACCGGGGAGCTGTTTTTT
abundance: few; j_gene: TRBJ2-1; v_gene: TRBV20-1; d_gene: TRBD1; len: 14; CDR3aa: CSAATGGIYNEQFF; CDR3nt: TGCAGTGCCGCCACAGGGGGGATCTACAATGAGCAGTTCTTC
abundance: -; j_gene: TRBJ2-5; v_gene: TRBV5-6; d_gene: TRBD1; len: 13; CDR3aa: CASSPTGSETQYF; CDR3nt: TGTGCCAGCAGCCCGACAGGGTCGGAGACCCAGTACTTC
abundance: many; j_gene: TRBJ1-4; v_gene: TRBV5-1; d_gene: TRBD1; len: 14; CDR3aa: CASSTGTGSEKLFF; CDR3nt: TGCGCCAGCAGCACTGGGACAGGGAGTGAAAAACTGTTTTTT
abundance: many; j_gene: TRBJ2-3; v_gene: TRBV15; d_gene: TRBD2; len: 16; CDR3aa: CATSISAGLGADTQYF; CDR3nt: TGTGCCACCAGCATCTCGGCGGGACTAGGAGCAGATACGCAGTATTTT
abundance: many; j_gene: TRBJ2-1; v_gene: TRBV6-2/TRBV6-3; d_gene: -; len: 15; CDR3aa: CASTLAGPIYNEQFF; CDR3nt: TGTGCCAGCACCCTGGCGGGGCCTATCTACAATGAGCAGTTCTTC
abundance: many; j_gene: TRBJ1-2; v_gene: TRBV2; d_gene: -; len: 13; CDR3aa: CASSEETERGYTF; CDR3nt: TGTGCCAGCAGTGAAGAAACAGAGCGTGGCTACACCTTC
abundance: many; j_gene: TRBJ2-3; v_gene: TRBV5-5; d_gene: -; len: 13; CDR3aa: CASSREADDTQYF; CDR3nt: TGTGCCAGCAGCCGGGAAGCGGACGATACGCAGTATTTT
abundance: many; j_gene: TRBJ2-2; v_gene: TRBV3-1; d_gene: -; len: 15; CDR3aa: CASSPPGSRAGELFF; CDR3nt: TGTGCCAGCAGCCCACCCGGGTCAAGGGCCGGGGAGCTGTTTTTT
abundance: -; j_gene: TRBJ2-1; v_gene: TRBV3-1; d_gene: TRBD2; len: 15; CDR3aa: CASSLLAGGYNEQFF; CDR3nt: TGTGCCAGCAGCCTCCTAGCGGGAGGGTACAATGAGCAGTTCTTC
abundance: -; j_gene: TRBJ2-1; v_gene: TRBV19; d_gene: -; len: 16; CDR3aa: CASSMAGLSSYNEQFF; CDR3nt: TGTGCCAGTAGTATGGCGGGATTAAGCTCCTACAATGAGCAGTTCTTC